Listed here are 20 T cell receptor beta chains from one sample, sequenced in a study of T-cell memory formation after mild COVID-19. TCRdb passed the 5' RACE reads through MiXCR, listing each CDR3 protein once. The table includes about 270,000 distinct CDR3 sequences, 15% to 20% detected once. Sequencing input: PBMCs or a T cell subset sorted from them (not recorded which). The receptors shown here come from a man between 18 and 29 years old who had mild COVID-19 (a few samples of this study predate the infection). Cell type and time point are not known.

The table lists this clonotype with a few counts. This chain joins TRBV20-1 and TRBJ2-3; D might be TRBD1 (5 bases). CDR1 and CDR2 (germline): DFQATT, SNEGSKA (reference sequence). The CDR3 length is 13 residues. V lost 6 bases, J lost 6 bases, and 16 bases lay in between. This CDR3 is CSAPGPGVDTQYF. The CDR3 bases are TGCAGTGCCCCAGGGCCTGGGGTGGATACGCAGTATTTT.

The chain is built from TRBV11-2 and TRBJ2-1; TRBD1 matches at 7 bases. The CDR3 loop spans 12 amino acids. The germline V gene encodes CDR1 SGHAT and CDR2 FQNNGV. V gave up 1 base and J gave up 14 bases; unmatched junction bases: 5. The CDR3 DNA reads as TGTGCCAGCAGCTTAGTGGGGCAGGGGGAGTTCTTC. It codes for CASSLVGQGEFF.

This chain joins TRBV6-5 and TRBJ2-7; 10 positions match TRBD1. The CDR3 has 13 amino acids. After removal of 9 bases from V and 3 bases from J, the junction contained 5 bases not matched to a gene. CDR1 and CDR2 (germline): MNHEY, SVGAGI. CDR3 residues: CARRRDRGYEQYF. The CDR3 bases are TGTGCCAGAAGGCGGGACAGGGGCTACGAGCAGTACTTC.

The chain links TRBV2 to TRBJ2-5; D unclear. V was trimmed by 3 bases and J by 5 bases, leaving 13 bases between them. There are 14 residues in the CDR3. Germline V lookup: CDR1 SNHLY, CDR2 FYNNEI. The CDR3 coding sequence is TGTGCCAGCAGTGACGCCAGTATAGGGGAGACCCAGTACTTC. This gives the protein CASSDASIGETQYF. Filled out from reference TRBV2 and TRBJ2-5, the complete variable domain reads EPEVTQTPSHQVTQMGQEVILRCVPISNHLYFYWYRQILGQKVEFLVSFYNNEISEKSEIFDDQFSVERPDGSNFTLKIRSTKLEDSAMYFCASSDASIGETQYFGPGTRLLVL.

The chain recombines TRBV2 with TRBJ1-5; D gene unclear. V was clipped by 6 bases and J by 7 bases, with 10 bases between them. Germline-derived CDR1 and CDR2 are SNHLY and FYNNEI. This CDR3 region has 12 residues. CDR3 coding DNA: TGTGCCAGCAGGTTAACGGGGCAGCCCCAGCATTTT. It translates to CASRLTGQPQHF.

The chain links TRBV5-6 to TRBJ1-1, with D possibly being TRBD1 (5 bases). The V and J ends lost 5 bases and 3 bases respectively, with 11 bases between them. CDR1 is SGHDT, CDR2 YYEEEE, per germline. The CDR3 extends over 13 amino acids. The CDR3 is CASREVRDTEAFF. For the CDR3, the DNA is TGTGCCAGCAGAGAGGTCAGGGACACTGAAGCTTTCTTT. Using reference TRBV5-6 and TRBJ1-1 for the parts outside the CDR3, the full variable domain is DAGVTQSPTHLIKTRGQQVTLRCSPKSGHDTVSWYQQALGQGPQFIFQYYEEEERQRGNFPDRFSGHQFPNYSSELNVNALLLGDSALYLCASREVRDTEAFFGQGTRLTVV.

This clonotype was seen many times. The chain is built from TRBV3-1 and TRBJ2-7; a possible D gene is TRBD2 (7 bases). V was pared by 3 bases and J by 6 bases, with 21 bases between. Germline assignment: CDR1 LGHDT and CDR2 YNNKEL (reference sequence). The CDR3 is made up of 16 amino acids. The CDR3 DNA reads TGTGCCAGCAGCCATGAGGGGGGGCTCGGATCCAGCGAGCAGTACTTC. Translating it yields CASSHEGGLGSSEQYF.

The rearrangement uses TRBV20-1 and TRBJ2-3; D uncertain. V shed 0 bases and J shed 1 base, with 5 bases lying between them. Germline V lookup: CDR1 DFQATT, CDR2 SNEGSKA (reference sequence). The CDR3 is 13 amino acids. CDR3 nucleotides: TGCAGTGCTAGAGAGGCGGGCACAGATACGCAGTATTTT. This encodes CSAREAGTDTQYF.

The CDR3 sequence is CASSKSTNNEQFF. The CDR3 DNA reads TGTGCCAGCAGCAAGTCGACTAACAATGAGCAGTTCTTC. This chain links TRBV7-3 with TRBJ2-1; weak D call: TRBD2 (5 bases). There are 13 residues in the CDR3. The V end lost 5 bases, the J end lost 5 bases, and 10 bases lay between the germline ends. Germline CDR1 SGHTA, CDR2 FQGTGA.

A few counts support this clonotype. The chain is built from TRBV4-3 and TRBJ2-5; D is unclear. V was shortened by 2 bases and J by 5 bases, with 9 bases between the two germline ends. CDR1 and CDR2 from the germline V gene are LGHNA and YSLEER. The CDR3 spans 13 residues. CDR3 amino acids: CASSQSGEETQYF. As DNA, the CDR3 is TGCGCCAGCAGCCAAAGTGGAGAGGAGACCCAGTACTTC.

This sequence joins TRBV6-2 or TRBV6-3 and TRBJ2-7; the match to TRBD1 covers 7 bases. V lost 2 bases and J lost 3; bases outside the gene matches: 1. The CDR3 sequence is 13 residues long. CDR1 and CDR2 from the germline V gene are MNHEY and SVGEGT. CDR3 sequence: CASSYGTDYEQYF. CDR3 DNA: TGTGCCAGCAGTTACGGGACAGACTACGAGCAGTACTTC.

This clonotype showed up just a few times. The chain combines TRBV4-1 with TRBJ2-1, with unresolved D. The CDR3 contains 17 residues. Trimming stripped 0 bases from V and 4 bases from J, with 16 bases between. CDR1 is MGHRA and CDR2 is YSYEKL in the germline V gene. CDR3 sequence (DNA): TGCGCCAGCAGCCAAGATCAGTCTCCTAGTGAGTACAATGAGCAGTTCTTC. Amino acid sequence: CASSQDQSPSEYNEQFF.

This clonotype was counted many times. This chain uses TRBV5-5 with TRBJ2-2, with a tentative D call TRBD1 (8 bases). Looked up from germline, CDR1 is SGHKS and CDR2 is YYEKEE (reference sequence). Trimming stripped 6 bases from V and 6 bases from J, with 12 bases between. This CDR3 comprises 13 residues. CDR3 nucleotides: TGTGCCAGCACCACAGGGGGGGCCGGGGAGCTGTTTTTT. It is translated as CASTTGGAGELFF.

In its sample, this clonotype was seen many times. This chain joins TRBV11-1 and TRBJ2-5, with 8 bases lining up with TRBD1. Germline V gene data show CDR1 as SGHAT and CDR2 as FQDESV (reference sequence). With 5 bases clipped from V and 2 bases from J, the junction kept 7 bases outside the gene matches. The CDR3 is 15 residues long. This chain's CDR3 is CASSGRQGRQETQYF. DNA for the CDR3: TGTGCCAGCAGCGGCAGACAGGGGAGGCAAGAGACCCAGTACTTC.

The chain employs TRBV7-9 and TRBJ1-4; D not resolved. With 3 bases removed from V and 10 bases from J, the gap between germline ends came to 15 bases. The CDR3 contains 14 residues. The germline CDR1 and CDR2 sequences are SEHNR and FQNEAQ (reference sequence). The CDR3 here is CASSFRGEGGKLFF. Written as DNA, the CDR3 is TGTGCCAGCAGCTTCCGCGGGGAGGGCGGAAAACTGTTTTTT.

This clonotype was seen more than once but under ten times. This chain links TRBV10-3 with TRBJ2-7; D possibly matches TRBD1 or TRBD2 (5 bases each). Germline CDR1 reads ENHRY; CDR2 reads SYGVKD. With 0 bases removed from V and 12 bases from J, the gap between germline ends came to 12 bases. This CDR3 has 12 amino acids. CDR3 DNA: TGTGCCATCAGTGAGTCGGGGGACGGAACGTACTTC. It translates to CAISESGDGTYF.

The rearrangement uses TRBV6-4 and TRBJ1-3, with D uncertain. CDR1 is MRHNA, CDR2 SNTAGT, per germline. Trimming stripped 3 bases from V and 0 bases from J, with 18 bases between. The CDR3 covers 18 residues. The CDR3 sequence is CASSERVHLVFSGNTIYF. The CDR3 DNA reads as TGTGCCAGCAGTGAGAGGGTCCACCTCGTCTTCTCTGGAAACACCATATATTTT.

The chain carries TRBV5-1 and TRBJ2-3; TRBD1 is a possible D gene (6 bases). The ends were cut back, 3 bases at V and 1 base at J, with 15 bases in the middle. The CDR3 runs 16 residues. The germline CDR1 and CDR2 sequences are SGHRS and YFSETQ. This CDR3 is CASSWGHEMGTDTQYF. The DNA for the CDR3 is TGCGCCAGCAGCTGGGGACACGAGATGGGCACAGATACGCAGTATTTT.

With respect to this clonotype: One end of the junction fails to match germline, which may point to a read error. The CDR3 sequence: CASSLRTPLIF. Written as DNA, the CDR3 is TGTGCCAGCAGTTTGAGGACGCCCTTGATTTTC. V gene TRBV12-3 or TRBV12-4 combines with J gene TRBJ1-2; no definite D call. The CDR3 length is 11 residues.

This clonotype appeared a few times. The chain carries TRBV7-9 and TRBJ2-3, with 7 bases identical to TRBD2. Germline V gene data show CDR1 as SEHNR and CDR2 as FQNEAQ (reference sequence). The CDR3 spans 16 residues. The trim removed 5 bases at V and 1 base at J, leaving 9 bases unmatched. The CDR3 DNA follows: TGTGCCAGCAGCGGTAGCGGGTTGGTCGGCACAGATACGCAGTATTTT. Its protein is CASSGSGLVGTDTQYF.